This entry features one TCR beta chain sequence. Distinct nucleotide sequences in the sample also encode this CDR3. These data originate in a study of shared clonotypes between healthy human individuals. Sequencing used immunoSEQ multiplex PCR; TCRdb keeps in-frame clones, though not all of them. The sample lists 2 million to 2.5 million clones; 85% to 95% were seen once. This TCR was sampled from a man younger than 30 in good health. Some clones in this sample may be carry-over from other donors' samples. Sequencing was performed on naive CD4+ T cells from PBMCs. Regarding subset: CD45RA+ positively selected.

CDR3 DNA: TGTGCCAGCAGCGTAGGTGGGAGCCAAGAGACCCAGTACTTC. Its protein is CASSVGGSQETQYF. The J gene is TRBJ2-5, the V gene TRBV9, with TRBD2 as a possible D gene (5 bases). Looked up from germline, CDR1 is SGDLS and CDR2 is YYNGEE. The V and J ends lost 0 bases and 1 base respectively, with 7 bases between them. The CDR3 extends over 14 amino acids.